This T cell receptor beta chain comes out of a study of blood T cell repertoires in COVID-19. The wider study: Acute-phase and convalescent COVID-19 samples originated in the United States, Italy and Spain.

Seattle cases were enrolled at active infection and followed longitudinally. The authors' processing: Amplifying reference gene primers gave estimates of nucleated cell counts. The data were produced by immunoSEQ multiplex PCR, yet TCRdb's version contains in-frame clones alone and is incomplete. The DNA was the basis for D and trimming; V, J and clone size are from that table. The profile shows 250,000 to 300,000 clones, 80% to 90% of them singletons. Sequenced: peripheral blood. The source is a woman aged 70-85 years with COVID-19, enrolled during active disease.

This CDR3 is CASSLGDTTTNEKLFF. The CDR3 bases are TGTGCCAGCAGCTTAGGAGACACCACAACTAATGAAAAACTGTTTTTT. V and J are TRBV11-1 and TRBJ1-4; D remains ambiguous. Trimming left V 1 base short and J 0 bases short, with 9 bases between. The germline gives CDR1 SGHAT, CDR2 FQDESV (reference sequence). This CDR3 has 16 residues.